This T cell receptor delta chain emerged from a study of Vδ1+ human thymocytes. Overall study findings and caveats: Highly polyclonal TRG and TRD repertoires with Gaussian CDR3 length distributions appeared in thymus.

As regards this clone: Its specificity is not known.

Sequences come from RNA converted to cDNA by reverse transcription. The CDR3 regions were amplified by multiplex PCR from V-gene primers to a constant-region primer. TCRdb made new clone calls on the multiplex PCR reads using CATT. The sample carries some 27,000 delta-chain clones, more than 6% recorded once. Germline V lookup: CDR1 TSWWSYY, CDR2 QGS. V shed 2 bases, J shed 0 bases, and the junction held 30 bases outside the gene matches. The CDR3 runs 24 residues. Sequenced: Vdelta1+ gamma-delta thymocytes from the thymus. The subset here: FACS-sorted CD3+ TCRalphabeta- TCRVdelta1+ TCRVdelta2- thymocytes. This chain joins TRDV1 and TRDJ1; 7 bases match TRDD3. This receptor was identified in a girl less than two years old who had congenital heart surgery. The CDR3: CALGERQSKAKGDSVGEYTDKLIF. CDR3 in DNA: TGTGCTCTTGGGGAAAGGCAGTCAAAAGCCAAGGGGGATTCCGTAGGGGAGTACACCGATAAACTCATCTTT.